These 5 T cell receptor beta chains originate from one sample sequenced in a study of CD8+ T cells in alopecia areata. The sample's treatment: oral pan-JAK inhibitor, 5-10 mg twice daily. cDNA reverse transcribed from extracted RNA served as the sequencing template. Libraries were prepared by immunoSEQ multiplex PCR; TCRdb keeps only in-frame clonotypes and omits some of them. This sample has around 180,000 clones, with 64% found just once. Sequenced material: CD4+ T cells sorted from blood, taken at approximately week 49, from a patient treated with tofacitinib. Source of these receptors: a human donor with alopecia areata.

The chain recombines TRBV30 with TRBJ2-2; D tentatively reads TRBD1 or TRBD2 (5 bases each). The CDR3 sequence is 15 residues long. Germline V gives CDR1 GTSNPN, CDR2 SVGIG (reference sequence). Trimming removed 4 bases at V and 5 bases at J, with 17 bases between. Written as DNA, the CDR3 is TGTGCCTGGACACTAGGGACCGCCAGAACCGGGGAGCTGTTTTTT. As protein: CAWTLGTARTGELFF.

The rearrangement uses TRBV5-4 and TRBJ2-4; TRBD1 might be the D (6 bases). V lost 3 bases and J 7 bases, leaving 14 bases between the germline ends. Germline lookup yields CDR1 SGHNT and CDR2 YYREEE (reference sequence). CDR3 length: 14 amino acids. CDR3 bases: TGTGCCAGCAGCTACCATGGGACACCTAACATTCAGTACTTC. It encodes CASSYHGTPNIQYF.

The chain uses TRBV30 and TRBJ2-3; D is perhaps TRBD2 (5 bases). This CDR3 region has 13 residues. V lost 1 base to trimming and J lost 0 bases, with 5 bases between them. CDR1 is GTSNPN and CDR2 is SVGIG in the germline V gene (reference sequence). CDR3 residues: CAWSAGSTDTQYF. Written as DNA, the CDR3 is TGTGCCTGGAGTGCGGGGAGCACAGATACGCAGTATTTT.

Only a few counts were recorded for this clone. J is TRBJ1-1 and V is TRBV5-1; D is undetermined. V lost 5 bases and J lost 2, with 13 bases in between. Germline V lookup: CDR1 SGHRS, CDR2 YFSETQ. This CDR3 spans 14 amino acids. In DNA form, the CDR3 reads TGCGCCAGCAGACCCGACGTCGGTAACACTGAAGCTTTCTTT. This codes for CASRPDVGNTEAFF.

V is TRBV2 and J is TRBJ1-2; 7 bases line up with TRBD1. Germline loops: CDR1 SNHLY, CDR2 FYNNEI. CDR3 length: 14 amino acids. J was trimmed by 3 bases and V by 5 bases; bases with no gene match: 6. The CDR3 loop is CASSPGTADYGYTF. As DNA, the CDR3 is TGTGCCAGCAGTCCCGGGACAGCCGACTATGGCTACACCTTC.